The 25 T cell receptor beta chains below all came from one sample that was sequenced in a study of T-cell reconstitution after alpha-beta-depleted transplantation in children. Unique molecular identifiers were incorporated during preparation of the TCRbeta library. TCRdb re-analysed the PCR reads in MiXCR, keeping a single row per CDR3 protein. Of roughly 500,000 distinct CDR3 sequences in the sample, about 11% are singletons; the top ten hold 2% to 2.5%. This sample comprised PBMCs, obtained before TCRalphabeta/CD19-depleted stem cell transplant. These receptors originate from a child aged 2 to 10 with inherited bone marrow failure, due to receive a stem cell transplant.

The table lists this clonotype with many counts. V usage is TRBV5-5 and J usage is TRBJ1-1, with 8 bases fitting TRBD1. The trim removed 3 bases at V and 7 bases at J, leaving 2 bases unmatched. This CDR3 is 12 amino acids long. From germline, CDR1 is SGHKS and CDR2 YYEKEE (reference sequence). For the CDR3, the DNA is TGTGCCAGCAGCTGGACAGGGTATGAAGCTTTCTTT. This codes for CASSWTGYEAFF. Variable domain in full (rest from reference TRBV5-5 and TRBJ1-1): DAGVTQSPTHLIKTRGQQVTLRCSPISGHKSVSWYQQVLGQGPQFIFQYYEKEERGRGNFPDRFSARQFPNYSSELNVNALLLGDSALYLCASSWTGYEAFFGQGTRLTVV.

With respect to this clonotype: A single base separates this from a much larger clone, so it may be a read error. CDR3 sequence: CASSVLERAAGNEQFF. In nucleotides, the CDR3 is TGTGCCAGCAGCGTCCTGGAGAGAGCGGCGGGAAATGAGCAGTTCTTC. The chain joins TRBV9 to TRBJ2-1; TRBD2 might be the D (6 bases). Germline V gives CDR1 SGDLS, CDR2 YYNGEE. The CDR3 consists of 16 residues. Deletions cut 2 bases from V and 7 bases from J, with 19 bases between.

Note on this clonotype: A much bigger clone sits one base away, suggesting this may be a read error. The chain recombines TRBV5-1 with TRBJ2-3; TRBD1 agrees at 9 bases. V shed 3 bases, J shed 5 bases, and the junction held 10 bases outside the gene matches. This CDR3 is 16 amino acids long. Germline values: CDR1 SGHRS, CDR2 YFSETQ. The DNA of the CDR3 is TGCGCCAGCAGCTCGCCGGGACAGGGAGTTGGAGATACGCAGTATTTT. The encoded protein is CASSSPGQGVGDTQYF.

As regards this clonotype: This could be a read error, since a much larger clone is one nucleotide away. J is TRBJ2-7 and V is TRBV29-1; D gene ambiguous. This CDR3 has 12 amino acids. The V and J ends lost 7 bases and 0 bases respectively, with 10 bases between them. In germline, CDR1 is SQVTM, CDR2 ANQGSEA. The CDR3 DNA sequence: TGCAGCGCCAATGAGGTCTCCTACGAGCAGTACTTC. This sequence encodes CSANEVSYEQYF.

Comments on this clonotype: A much larger clone lies one base from this, so it may be a read error. The rearrangement links TRBV15 to TRBJ2-1; perhaps TRBD2 as D (5 bases). The CDR3 is 15 amino acids. V was clipped by 0 bases and J by 6 bases, with 12 bases between them. CDR1 is LNHNV, CDR2 YYDKDF, per germline (reference sequence). The CDR3, as DNA: TGTGCCACCAGCAGAGAACTAGTGACCTGCAATGAGCAGTTCTTC. As protein: CATSRELVTCNEQFF. The full variable domain, rest sourced from reference TRBV15 and TRBJ2-1, is DAMVIQNPRYQVTQFGKPVTLSCSQTLNHNVMYWYQQKSSQAPKLLFHYYDKDFNNEADTPDNFQSRRPNTSFCFLDIRSPGLGDTAMYLCATSRELVTCNEQFFGPGTRLTVL.

This clonotype was counted ten times or more. V and J are TRBV12-3 or TRBV12-4 and TRBJ2-7; 8 bases are a match to TRBD2. The V segment lost 5 bases and the J segment 6 bases; nucleotides outside the gene matches: 18. The CDR3 runs to 17 residues. The CDR3 spells CASSPPLGVAGKGEQYF. The DNA of the CDR3 is TGTGCCAGCAGTCCGCCTTTAGGGGTAGCGGGAAAAGGCGAGCAGTACTTC.

This clonotype occurred many times. For the CDR3, the DNA is TGTGCCAGCAGACAGCGTGGCCACTACGAGCAGTACTTC. Translation gives CASRQRGHYEQYF. The chain employs TRBV6-2 or TRBV6-3 and TRBJ2-7; no reliable D call. The CDR3 spans 13 residues. From germline, CDR1 is MNHEY and CDR2 SVGEGT. V lost 6 bases to trimming and J lost 3 bases, with 12 bases between them.

This clonotype was observed many times. The chain joins TRBV20-1 to TRBJ2-7, with 8 bases lining up with TRBD2. The CDR3 contains 12 residues. The V segment lost 6 bases and the J segment 9 bases; nucleotides outside the gene matches: 10. The V gene's germline CDR1 is DFQATT and CDR2 SNEGSKA (reference sequence). CDR3 nucleotides: TGCAGTGCAACTAGAGCGGGAGTGGGGCAGTACTTC. It codes for CSATRAGVGQYF.

Ten or more counts support this clonotype. The V call is TRBV5-1, the J call TRBJ2-2; TRBD1 matches 7 bases. Unmatched junction bases numbered 4, after V lost 4 bases and J lost 7 bases. There are 13 residues in the CDR3. Germline values: CDR1 SGHRS, CDR2 YFSETQ. In DNA, the CDR3 is TGCGCCAGCAGCCGGACAGGTTTCGGGGAGCTGTTTTTT. Protein sequence: CASSRTGFGELFF.

This clonotype was observed a few times. V gene TRBV5-5 combines with J gene TRBJ2-2; tentatively, D is TRBD1 or TRBD2 (6 bases each). Trimming took off 10 bases at V and 4 bases at J, with 14 bases between the two ends. The CDR3 runs to 13 residues. The V gene's germline CDR1 is SGHKS and CDR2 YYEKEE (reference sequence). As DNA, the CDR3 is TGTGCCGGATCGAGGGGGGTCACCGGGGAGCTGTTTTTT. It translates to CAGSRGVTGELFF.

V gene TRBV5-1 combines with J gene TRBJ2-7; a possible D gene is TRBD2 (5 bases). V dropped 0 bases and J dropped 0 bases, with 13 bases sitting between them. This CDR3 contains 16 residues. Germline CDR1 reads SGHRS; CDR2 reads YFSETQ. In DNA form, the CDR3 reads TGCGCCAGCAGCTTGGCCTCCGGGAAACCCTCCTACGAGCAGTACTTC. Protein product: CASSLASGKPSYEQYF.

This clonotype was observed many times. The V gene is TRBV5-1, the J gene TRBJ2-1; 7 bases align to TRBD2. This CDR3 spans 15 amino acids. Per germline, CDR1 SGHRS and CDR2 YFSETQ. With V trimmed by 0 bases and J by 8 bases, 8 bases remained unmatched. The DNA of the CDR3 is TGCGCCAGCAGCTTGGCTGGGCTAGCGGAGCATGAGCAGTTCTTC. Translating it yields CASSLAGLAEHEQFF.

This clonotype showed up many times. This chain connects TRBV6-6 to TRBJ1-1; TRBD1 is a possible D gene (5 bases). CDR1 is MNHNY and CDR2 is SVGAGI in the germline V gene (reference sequence). V lost 2 bases and J 7 bases, leaving 8 bases between the germline ends. CDR3 length equals 12 residues. CDR3 sequence (DNA): TGTGCCAGCAGTTACGTGGGGCTTGAAGCTTTCTTT. Protein sequence: CASSYVGLEAFF.

This clonotype was counted many times. The J gene is TRBJ2-1, the V gene TRBV28, with TRBD2 matching over 13 bases. Germline V lookup: CDR1 MDHEN, CDR2 SYDVKM. The CDR3 is made up of 16 amino acids. V was pared by 5 bases and J by 5 bases, with 6 bases of the junction left unmatched. The CDR3 sequence is CASSPGLAGVDNEQFF. In DNA form, the CDR3 reads TGTGCCAGCAGTCCCGGACTAGCGGGAGTGGACAATGAGCAGTTCTTC.

In its sample, this clonotype was seen many times. The chain combines TRBV9 with TRBJ1-2; the match to TRBD1 covers 10 bases. In germline, CDR1 is SGDLS, CDR2 YYNGEE. The CDR3 totals 14 residues. J gave up 8 bases and V 4 bases, and 8 bases lay outside the gene matches. This chain's CDR3 is CASSPRDRGSGYTF. The DNA of the CDR3 is TGTGCCAGCAGCCCCCGGGACAGGGGATCCGGCTACACCTTC.

This clonotype was found many times. The V and J genes are TRBV15 and TRBJ2-3, with 8 bases lining up with TRBD1. V dropped 3 bases and J dropped 2; count of bases not matched to a gene: 7. The CDR3 spans 16 residues. From germline, CDR1 is LNHNV and CDR2 YYDKDF (reference sequence). The chain's CDR3 is CATSRATGAFTDTQYF. In DNA, the CDR3 is TGTGCCACCAGCAGGGCGACAGGGGCCTTCACAGATACGCAGTATTTT.

This clonotype was detected ten times or more. This sequence joins TRBV7-2 and TRBJ2-5; D is undetermined. The germline CDR1 and CDR2 sequences are SGHTA and FQGNSA. The CDR3 is made up of 13 amino acids. V shed 2 bases and J shed 11 bases, with 15 bases lying between them. The CDR3 loop reads CASSLPALESQYF. For the CDR3, the DNA is TGTGCCAGCAGCTTACCCGCCTTGGAGTCTCAGTACTTC.

There are many counts of this clonotype. This sequence joins TRBV10-2 and TRBJ1-1; possibly TRBD1 for D (5 bases). The V and J ends lost 0 bases and 0 bases respectively, with 8 bases between them. Germline V gene lookup returns CDR1 WSHSY and CDR2 SAAADI. CDR3 length: 15 amino acids. The CDR3 is CASSESGRVNTEAFF. The CDR3 DNA reads as TGCGCCAGCAGTGAGTCCGGCAGGGTGAACACTGAAGCTTTCTTT.

This clonotype appeared a few times. This chain links TRBV19 with TRBJ2-5; D is perhaps TRBD2 (6 bases). Germline CDR1 LNHDA, CDR2 SQIVND (reference sequence). CDR3 length equals 15 residues. With 6 bases removed from V and 9 bases from J, the gap between germline ends came to 23 bases. CDR3 region: CASRGPDYLGGAQYF. CDR3 DNA sequence: TGTGCCAGTAGGGGGCCGGACTACCTGGGTGGGGCCCAGTACTTC. Looking up the rest from reference TRBV19 and TRBJ2-5 gives the full variable domain: DGGITQSPKYLFRKEGQNVTLSCEQNLNHDAMYWYRQDPGQGLRLIYYSQIVNDFQKGDIAEGYSVSREKKESFPLTVTSAQKNPTAFYLCASRGPDYLGGAQYFGPGTRLLVL.

The V gene is TRBV12-3 or TRBV12-4, the J gene TRBJ1-4, with unresolved D. With 6 bases removed from V and 4 bases from J, the gap between germline ends came to 12 bases. This CDR3 contains 14 residues. DNA of the CDR3: TGTGCCAGCAGCCACTCTGCGGGTAATGAAAAACTGTTTTTT. The encoded protein is CASSHSAGNEKLFF.

The table lists this clonotype with many counts. The chain links TRBV11-2 to TRBJ2-5, with D possibly TRBD2 on 5 matching bases. The germline V gene encodes CDR1 SGHAT and CDR2 FQNNGV. V was shortened by 5 bases and J by 2 bases, with 9 bases between the two germline ends. The CDR3 sequence is 13 residues long. CDR3 in amino acids: CASSPLAQETQYF. CDR3 in DNA: TGTGCCAGCAGCCCTTTAGCGCAAGAGACCCAGTACTTC.

The sample holds many counts of this clonotype. The chain carries TRBV19 and TRBJ2-1; unclear D gene. Germline V gene data show CDR1 as LNHDA and CDR2 as SQIVND (reference sequence). CDR3 length: 14 residues. The V end was cut by 3 bases, the J end by 2 bases, with 8 bases between. CDR3 sequence (DNA): TGTGCCAGTAGTATTCTCAGCCCCTACAATGAGCAGTTCTTC. Translated, it gives CASSILSPYNEQFF.

V is TRBV5-6 and J is TRBJ1-1; tentatively, D is TRBD1 (6 bases). CDR1 is SGHDT and CDR2 is YYEEEE in the germline V gene. V was shortened by 3 bases and J by 7 bases, with 16 bases between the two germline ends. This CDR3 spans 14 amino acids. The CDR3 DNA follows: TGTGCCAGCAGCTCCCAATGGGGGGCGGTTGAAGCTTTCTTT. Translated: CASSSQWGAVEAFF.

This clonotype was seen repeatedly, ten times or more. The V gene is TRBV4-1, the J gene TRBJ2-5; 7 nucleotides align to TRBD1. There are 15 residues in the CDR3. Per germline, CDR1 MGHRA and CDR2 YSYEKL. V gave up 2 bases and J gave up 0 bases; unmatched junction bases: 3. In DNA, the CDR3 is TGCGCCAGCAGCCAACCTGACAGGGACCAAGAGACCCAGTACTTC. Translated, it gives CASSQPDRDQETQYF.

In the case of this clonotype: A much larger clone lies a single base off, so this may be a read error. V usage is TRBV12-3 or TRBV12-4 and J usage is TRBJ2-5, with 13 bases identical to TRBD2. V was clipped by 6 bases and J by 5 bases; unmatched bases: 9. CDR3 length equals 16 residues. The CDR3 protein is CASSRGLAGDAETQYF. CDR3 bases: TGTGCCAGCAGCCGCGGACTAGCGGGAGATGCGGAGACCCAGTACTTC.